This TCR beta chain was found in a study of OX40 agonist ivuxolimab in advanced cancers. As for the study more broadly: The costimulatory receptor OX40 (CD134) was targeted by ivuxolimab, a fully human IgG2 agonistic monoclonal antibody. In the dose-escalation cohort, about four fifths of patients were male, and the mean age was roughly 60 years with a range of about 20 to 80. The point of sequencing TCRbeta in the periphery was to test whether ivuxolimab changed TCR sequence diversity and drove clonal T-cell expansion. Three dose-escalation patients achieved partial responses, one with hepatocellular carcinoma and two with cutaneous melanoma. Patients were allowed to have had prior anti-PD-1, anti-PD-L1 or anti-CTLA-4 therapy, and around 40% of the dose-escalation patients had previously received checkpoint inhibitors. Among the 50 to 55 dose-escalation patients, 19 had hepatocellular carcinoma, 15 or so melanoma, 9 renal cell carcinoma and 9 head and neck cancer. Intravenous ivuxolimab was administered to patients every 2 weeks at six dose levels: 0.01, 0.1, 0.3, 1.5, 3 and 10 mg/kg. The paper describes the monotherapy dose-escalation part (N = 52 patients) of the phase I trial of ivuxolimab.

As for this clone: No antigen is known for it. No base-level quality is on record; no much larger clone is a single base apart.

Patients with a history of autoimmune disease or receiving systemic immunosuppression were excluded from the trial. Peripheral blood for TCR sequencing was collected from all dose cohorts at baseline, on cycle 4 day 1, and on cycle 7 day 1. The samples were taken from a phase I, first-in-human, multicenter, open-label dose-escalation trial of ivuxolimab. Adults with locally advanced or metastatic head and neck squamous cell, hepatocellular, melanoma or renal cell carcinoma were enrolled in the trial. Before TCR sequencing, CD4+ and CD8+ T cells were separately sorted from peripheral blood. For sequencing of the TCRbeta CDR3 region, genomic DNA was extracted from the sorted cells. The immunoSEQ Assay was used to sequence the TCRbeta CDR3 regions. TCRdb carries this immuneACCESS record with in-frame sequences only. Its versions omit some clonotypes, under half of them owing to an unresolved V gene in the studies checked, with the rest unexplained. The sample yields under 150,000 clones; roughly nine tenths were counted once. The top ten constitute approximately 1.1% of the sample.

Overall study outcomes, separate from this receptor: Partial responders in the 0.1-3.0 mg/kg groups had among the lowest normalized peripheral clonal expansion, especially among CD8+ T cells. At doses of 0.1 to 3.0 mg/kg, clonal expansion of both CD4+ and CD8+ T cells in blood was seen between baseline and week 6. After ivuxolimab, CD8+ T cells had more expanded clones than CD4+ T cells on average. Low levels of normalized T-cell clonal expansion were also seen in some patients who did not respond. Which antigens the clonally expanded peripheral T cells were specific for was not determined.

At the junction V is shortened by 6 bases and J by 4 bases; bases outside the gene matches: 5. The CDR3 numbers 13 residues from cysteine through phenylalanine. Kept here is only the CDR3 DNA, which spans 39 bases and is read in frame from base 1. CDR1 and CDR2 are drawn from the germline V gene (reference sequence): MNHEY, SMNVEV. The starting material was CD4+ or CD8+ T cells sorted from blood, obtained in a trial of the OX40 agonist ivuxolimab. This chain joins TRBV27 to TRBJ1-1; the junction holds 7 bases that match TRBD1. This TCR came from an adult with an advanced solid tumor such as melanoma, head and neck, liver or kidney cancer. The nucleotides read TGTGCCAGCAGAAGACAGGGAGGCACTGAAGCTTTCTTT. Its coded protein is CASRRQGGTEAFF.